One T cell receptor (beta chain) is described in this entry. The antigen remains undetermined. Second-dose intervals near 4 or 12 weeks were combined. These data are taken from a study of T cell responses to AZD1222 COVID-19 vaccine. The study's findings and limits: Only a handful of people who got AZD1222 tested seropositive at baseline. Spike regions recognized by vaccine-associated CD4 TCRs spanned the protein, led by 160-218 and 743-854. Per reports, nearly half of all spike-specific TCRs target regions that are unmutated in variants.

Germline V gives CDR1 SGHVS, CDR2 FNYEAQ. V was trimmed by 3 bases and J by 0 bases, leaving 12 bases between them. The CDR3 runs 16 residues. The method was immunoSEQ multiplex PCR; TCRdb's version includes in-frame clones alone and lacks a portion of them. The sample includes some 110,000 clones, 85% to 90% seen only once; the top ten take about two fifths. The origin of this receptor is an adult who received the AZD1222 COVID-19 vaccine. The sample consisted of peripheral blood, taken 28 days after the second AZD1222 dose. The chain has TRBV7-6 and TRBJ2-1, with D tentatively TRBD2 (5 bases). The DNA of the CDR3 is TGTGCCAGCAGCTTCCGACTGGGGAGCTCCTACAATGAGCAGTTCTTC. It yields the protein CASSFRLGSSYNEQFF.